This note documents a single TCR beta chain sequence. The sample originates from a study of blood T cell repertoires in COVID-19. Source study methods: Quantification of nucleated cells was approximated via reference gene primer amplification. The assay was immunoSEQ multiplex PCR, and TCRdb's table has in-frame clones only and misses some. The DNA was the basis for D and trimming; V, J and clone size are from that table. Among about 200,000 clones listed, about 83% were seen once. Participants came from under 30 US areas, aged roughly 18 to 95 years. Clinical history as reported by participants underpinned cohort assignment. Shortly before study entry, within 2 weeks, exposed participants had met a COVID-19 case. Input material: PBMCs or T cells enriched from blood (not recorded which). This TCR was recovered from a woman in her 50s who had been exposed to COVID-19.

CDR3 nucleotide sequence: TGTGCCAGCAGCCAGAGCGGACAGGGGCGAACTGAAGCTTTCTTT. This gives the protein CASSQSGQGRTEAFF. This chain links TRBV3-1 (or the pseudogene TRBV3-2) with TRBJ1-1; TRBD1 agrees at 9 bases. V trimming: 3 bases; J trimming: 5 bases; junction bases outside the gene matches: 7. This CDR3 spans 15 amino acids. Germline CDR1 and CDR2: LGHDT and YNNKEL (reference sequence).